This passage covers 32 T cell receptor beta chains from one sample sequenced in a study of graft-versus-host responses after intestinal transplantation. Sequencing was performed with immunoSEQ multiplex PCR; in TCRdb, only in-frame clones are kept and a portion is missing. Among about 45,000 clones listed, about 91% were seen once. The sample consisted of PBMCs, taken 524 days after transplant. The receptors come from a human patient who received an intestinal transplant, so some T cells may come from the graft donor.

The chain carries TRBV10-3 and TRBJ2-3; no clear D. V was pared by 4 bases and J by 0 bases, with 2 bases between. Germline CDR1 and CDR2: ENHRY and SYGVKD. The CDR3 contains 12 residues. For the CDR3, the DNA is TGTGCCATCAGTGCTAGCACAGATACGCAGTATTTT. Encoded protein: CAISASTDTQYF.

The chain recombines TRBV29-1 with TRBJ2-1; D call uncertain. Germline V gene lookup returns CDR1 SQVTM and CDR2 ANQGSEA. The V end was cut by 4 bases, the J end by 0 bases, with 13 bases between. The CDR3 contains 15 residues. In DNA form, the CDR3 reads TGCAGCGTTGGAGGTGGCCATAGCTCCTACAATGAGCAGTTCTTC. As protein: CSVGGGHSSYNEQFF.

The sample holds a few counts of this clone. V usage is TRBV4-2 and J usage is TRBJ2-1; TRBD2 agrees at 7 bases. Germline CDR1 is LGHNA and CDR2 is YNFKEQ. There are 14 residues in the CDR3. The trim removed 7 bases at V and 10 bases at J, leaving 13 bases unmatched. This CDR3 is CASNPGGSNPEQFF. The CDR3, as DNA: TGTGCCAGCAACCCTGGCGGGAGCAACCCAGAGCAGTTCTTC.

The genes are TRBV7-2 and TRBJ2-1; TRBD2 aligns across 10 bases. After removal of 2 bases from V and 7 bases from J, the junction contained 11 bases not matched to a gene. The CDR3 runs to 17 residues. Germline V gene sequence: CDR1 SGHTA, CDR2 FQGNSA. The CDR3 coding sequence is TGTGCCAGCAGCTTACCTAGCGGGAGACCTGGTTGGAATGAGCAGTTCTTC. Translated, it gives CASSLPSGRPGWNEQFF. Looking up the rest from reference TRBV7-2 and TRBJ2-1 gives the full variable domain: GAGVSQSPSNKVTEKGKDVELRCDPISGHTALYWYRQSLGQGLEFLIYFQGNSAPDKSGLPSDRFSAERTGGSVSTLTIQRTQQEDSAVYLCASSLPSGRPGWNEQFFGPGTRLTVL.

V and J are TRBV7-2 and TRBJ2-7; the match to TRBD2 covers 9 bases. V was clipped by 1 base and J by 5 bases; unmatched bases: 6. CDR3 size: 15 residues. The germline V gene has CDR1 SGHTA and CDR2 FQGNSA. CDR3 coding DNA: TGTGCCAGCAGCTTAGAGGCGGGAGGGCCCCACGAGCAGTACTTC. Translating it yields CASSLEAGGPHEQYF.

J is TRBJ1-6 and V is TRBV18; 8 nucleotides match TRBD1. V dropped 5 bases and J dropped 8; count of bases not matched to a gene: 8. Germline V gives CDR1 KGHSH, CDR2 LQKENI. This CDR3 has 15 residues. The CDR3 DNA sequence: TGTGCCAGCTCAAAACCGGGACAGGTAGATTCACCCCTCCACTTT. Encoded protein: CASSKPGQVDSPLHF. Drawing the rest from reference TRBV18 and TRBJ1-6, the complete variable domain is NAGVMQNPRHLVRRRGQEARLRCSPMKGHSHVYWYRQLPEEGLKFMVYLQKENIIDESGMPKERFSAEFPKEGPSILRIQQVVRGDSAAYFCASSKPGQVDSPLHFGNGTRLTVT.

This chain joins TRBV7-9 and TRBJ2-5; D ambiguous. The germline gives CDR1 SEHNR, CDR2 FQNEAQ (reference sequence). The CDR3 loop spans 15 amino acids. Trimming took 3 bases from V and 0 from J, leaving 11 bases between them. Here the CDR3 DNA reads TGTGCCAGCAGCTTCGTTAAGTCGTACCAAGAGACCCAGTACTTC. Amino acids: CASSFVKSYQETQYF.

This sequence joins TRBV7-2 and TRBJ1-2; possibly TRBD1 for D (6 bases). Trimming removed 1 base at V and 5 bases at J, with 14 bases between. CDR3 length: 15 residues. CDR1 and CDR2 from the germline V gene are SGHTA and FQGNSA. The CDR3 here is CASSLVKAGAYGYTF. The CDR3 bases are TGTGCCAGCAGCTTAGTAAAGGCAGGGGCGTATGGCTACACCTTC.

This clone appeared a few times. V usage is TRBV9 and J usage is TRBJ1-2; D unresolved. Trimming cost V 3 bases and J 0 bases, with 6 bases left between them. The CDR3 consists of 13 residues. CDR1 is SGDLS, CDR2 YYNGEE, per germline. CDR3 nucleotides: TGTGCCAGCAGCGCCAGAACTAACTATGGCTACACCTTC. The encoded protein is CASSARTNYGYTF. Drawing the rest from reference TRBV9 and TRBJ1-2, the complete variable domain is DSGVTQTPKHLITATGQRVTLRCSPRSGDLSVYWYQQSLDQGLQFLIQYYNGEERAKGNILERFSAQQFPDLHSELNLSSLELGDSALYFCASSARTNYGYTFGSGTRLTVV.

This rearrangement joins TRBV11-2 to TRBJ1-2; TRBD1 agrees at 10 bases. J gave up 4 bases and V 5 bases, and 13 bases lay outside the gene matches. Germline CDR1 is SGHAT and CDR2 is FQNNGV. The CDR3 covers 17 residues. CDR3 protein: CASSPGTGAAEGYGYTF. CDR3 nucleotides: TGTGCCAGCAGCCCTGGGACAGGGGCCGCGGAGGGCTATGGCTACACCTTC.

V gene TRBV28 combines with J gene TRBJ2-6; TRBD1 might be the D (6 bases). There are 17 residues in the CDR3. Trimming pared 10 bases from V and 4 bases from J, leaving 23 bases between. Germline CDR1 and CDR2: MDHEN and SYDVKM. The CDR3 reads CATQAQGWNEGANVLTF. The CDR3 bases are TGTGCCACCCAGGCGCAGGGGTGGAATGAAGGGGCCAACGTCCTGACTTTC.

The chain carries TRBV28 and TRBJ1-2; D call uncertain. Trimming took 7 bases from V and 2 from J, leaving 8 bases between them. The CDR3 totals 12 residues. The germline V gene encodes CDR1 MDHEN and CDR2 SYDVKM. The CDR3 DNA is TGTGCCAGCAAAGGCACGAACTATGGCTACACCTTC. It is translated as CASKGTNYGYTF.

The CDR3 here is CASSSPLGPAYEQYF. The DNA for the CDR3 is TGTGCCAGCAGTTCTCCACTAGGACCGGCCTACGAGCAGTACTTC. The chain combines TRBV28 with TRBJ2-7; D may be TRBD2 (5 bases). The CDR3 has 15 amino acids. Per the germline V gene, CDR1 is MDHEN and CDR2 is SYDVKM. V was pared by 4 bases and J by 2 bases, with 15 bases between.

The rearrangement joins TRBV2 to TRBJ2-5; 13 bases agree with TRBD2. The germline V gene encodes CDR1 SNHLY and CDR2 FYNNEI. Unmatched junction bases numbered 4, after V lost 5 bases and J lost 4 bases. The CDR3 is 15 amino acids. The chain's CDR3 is CASSRTSGSPETQYF. The CDR3, as DNA: TGTGCCAGCAGTCGGACTAGCGGGAGCCCAGAGACCCAGTACTTC.

V is TRBV7-3 and J is TRBJ2-3; D is uncertain. Looked up from germline, CDR1 is SGHTA and CDR2 is FQGTGA. Trimming pared 4 bases from V and 1 base from J, leaving 12 bases between. This CDR3 has 15 amino acids. For the CDR3, the DNA is TGTGCCAGCAGCTCCGGACGGATGGGCACAGATACGCAGTATTTT. Encoded protein: CASSSGRMGTDTQYF. Variable domain in full (rest from reference TRBV7-3 and TRBJ2-3): GAGVSQTPSNKVTEKGKYVELRCDPISGHTALYWYRQSLGQGPEFLIYFQGTGAADDSGLPNDRFFAVRPEGSVSTLKIQRTERGDSAVYLCASSSGRMGTDTQYFGPGTRLTVL.

The chain recombines TRBV6-5 with TRBJ2-7; TRBD2 aligns across 16 bases. The CDR3 loop spans 15 amino acids. With V trimmed by 6 bases and J by 6 bases, 5 bases remained unmatched. Looked up from germline, CDR1 is MNHEY and CDR2 is SVGAGI. Here the CDR3 DNA reads TGTGCCAGCAGGGGACTAGCGGGAGGGACCGGCGAGCAGTACTTC. Protein: CASRGLAGGTGEQYF.

The chain employs TRBV15 and TRBJ1-2, with D perhaps matching TRBD1 (6 bases). The CDR3 loop spans 13 amino acids. V lost 5 bases, J lost 4 bases, and 11 bases lay in between. The germline V gene has CDR1 LNHNV and CDR2 YYDKDF (reference sequence). The CDR3 loop is CATSSGHLYGYTF. CDR3 DNA sequence: TGTGCCACCAGCTCGGGACACCTCTATGGCTACACCTTC.

This chain links TRBV2 with TRBJ1-3, with D tentatively TRBD1 (5 bases). This CDR3 is 13 amino acids long. CDR1 and CDR2 from the germline V gene are SNHLY and FYNNEI. With 5 bases removed from V and 4 bases from J, the gap between germline ends came to 9 bases. The CDR3 here is CASSWDPGNTIYF. For the CDR3, the DNA is TGTGCCAGCAGTTGGGACCCAGGAAACACCATATATTTT.

Here the CDR3 reads CASSAQGYYGYTF. CDR3 DNA: TGTGCCAGCAGTGCCCAGGGGTACTATGGCTACACCTTC. The chain employs TRBV28 and TRBJ1-2; TRBD1 might be the D (6 bases). Germline values: CDR1 MDHEN, CDR2 SYDVKM. V gave up 5 bases and J gave up 3 bases, with 10 bases separating them. The CDR3 spans 13 residues.

This chain uses TRBV29-1 with TRBJ1-2; D not certain. The CDR3 totals 9 residues. Germline V gene lookup returns CDR1 SQVTM and CDR2 ANQGSEA. In DNA form, the CDR3 reads TGCAGTGAGGGCAATGGCTACACCTTC. It codes for CSEGNGYTF.

The chain uses TRBV5-5 and TRBJ2-2; a possible D gene is TRBD1 (5 bases). CDR1 and CDR2 from the germline V gene are SGHKS and YYEKEE (reference sequence). V shed 2 bases and J shed 7 bases, with 9 bases lying between them. The CDR3 loop spans 13 amino acids. CDR3 nucleotide sequence: TGTGCCAGCAGCTTAGGGGATCACGGGGAGCTGTTTTTT. It translates to CASSLGDHGELFF.

The chain joins TRBV28 to TRBJ2-1; 7 bases align to TRBD1. Germline CDR1 and CDR2: MDHEN and SYDVKM. This CDR3 region has 15 residues. Trimming removed 6 bases from V and 8 bases from J; junction bases left unmatched: 13. The chain's CDR3 is CASRVPGGRGYEQFF. The CDR3 DNA is TGTGCCAGCAGGGTACCAGGGGGAAGGGGGTATGAGCAGTTCTTC. The full variable domain, completed using reference TRBV28 and TRBJ2-1, is DVKVTQSSRYLVKRTGEKVFLECVQDMDHENMFWYRQDPGLGLRLIYFSYDVKMKEKGDIPEGYSVSREKKERFSLILESASTNQTSMYLCASRVPGGRGYEQFFGPGTRLTVL.

DNA for the CDR3: TGTGCCAGCAGCTCCCAAGATTCCTACGAGCAGTACTTC. Its protein is CASSSQDSYEQYF. The chain links TRBV9 to TRBJ2-7; no reliable D call. V dropped 4 bases and J dropped 1 base, with 9 bases sitting between them. CDR1 is SGDLS, CDR2 YYNGEE, per germline. The CDR3 has 13 amino acids. Combining the CDR3 with reference TRBV9 and TRBJ2-7 gives the whole variable domain DSGVTQTPKHLITATGQRVTLRCSPRSGDLSVYWYQQSLDQGLQFLIQYYNGEERAKGNILERFSAQQFPDLHSELNLSSLELGDSALYFCASSSQDSYEQYFGPGTRLTVT.

This rearrangement joins TRBV9 to TRBJ2-7; D may be TRBD1 (6 bases). The CDR3 spans 14 residues. V was trimmed by 3 bases and J by 1 base, leaving 11 bases between them. In germline, CDR1 is SGDLS, CDR2 YYNGEE. DNA for the CDR3: TGTGCCAGCAGCGGACAGGACGGTTCCTACGAGCAGTACTTC. Translation gives CASSGQDGSYEQYF.

The chain couples TRBV7-9 to TRBJ2-5, with D tentatively TRBD2 (6 bases). This CDR3 has 16 amino acids. The germline V and J ends were trimmed by 1 base and 4 bases, with 16 bases remaining between them. Looked up from germline, CDR1 is SEHNR and CDR2 is FQNEAQ (reference sequence). The CDR3 loop is CASSLVGTGPRETQYF. The CDR3, as DNA: TGTGCCAGCAGCTTAGTAGGGACTGGCCCCCGAGAGACCCAGTACTTC.

This clone showed up just once. This chain links TRBV7-6 with TRBJ2-3; the match to TRBD2 covers 8 bases. This CDR3 is 16 amino acids long. Germline V lookup: CDR1 SGHVS, CDR2 FNYEAQ. V dropped 2 bases and J dropped 1; count of bases not matched to a gene: 5. CDR3 residues: CASSLSTSGRTDTQYF. Written as DNA, the CDR3 is TGTGCCAGCAGCTTAAGCACTAGCGGTCGCACAGATACGCAGTATTTT.

This chain links TRBV5-5 with TRBJ2-1; 7 positions agree with TRBD2. The J segment lost 8 bases and the V segment lost 1 base, leaving 9 bases of the junction unmatched. This CDR3 region has 15 residues. CDR1 is SGHKS, CDR2 YYEKEE, per germline (reference sequence). CDR3 coding DNA: TGTGCCAGCAGCTTGCGAGCGGGAACTCAGGATGAGCAGTTCTTC. Translated, it gives CASSLRAGTQDEQFF.

The chain recombines TRBV7-9 with TRBJ1-2; D is unresolved. From germline, CDR1 is SEHNR and CDR2 FQNEAQ (reference sequence). V was cut by 1 base and J by 0 bases, with 3 bases left in between. There are 13 residues in the CDR3. CDR3 in amino acids: CASSLGTNYGYTF. In nucleotides, the CDR3 is TGTGCCAGCAGCTTAGGAACTAACTATGGCTACACCTTC.

The chain links TRBV27 to TRBJ2-5, with 10 positions matching TRBD1. With the DNA end fitting TRBJ2-7 better, the J assignment may be wrong. The CDR3 consists of 16 residues. Germline CDR1 reads MNHEY; CDR2 reads SMNVEV (reference sequence). CDR3 bases: TGTGCCAGCAGTTTACGACAGGGGGCATACTCCTACGAGCAGTACTTC. Translated: CASSLRQGAYSYEQYF.

The V gene is TRBV5-6, the J gene TRBJ2-3; D remains ambiguous. The CDR3 consists of 15 residues. V was cut by 2 bases and J by 4 bases, with 14 bases left in between. The germline V gene encodes CDR1 SGHDT and CDR2 YYEEEE. The CDR3 region is CASSFPLGAADTQYF. The CDR3 nucleotides read TGTGCCAGCAGCTTCCCCCTAGGTGCGGCAGATACGCAGTATTTT.

J is TRBJ2-2 and V is TRBV4-1; D call uncertain. Germline V gives CDR1 MGHRA, CDR2 YSYEKL. CDR3 length: 12 amino acids. V dropped 1 base and J dropped 6 bases, with 3 bases sitting between them. CDR3 in amino acids: CASSQGPGELFF. The DNA for the CDR3 is TGCGCCAGCAGCCAAGGACCCGGGGAGCTGTTTTTT.

V usage is TRBV28 and J usage is TRBJ2-2; D gene unclear. V gave up 3 bases and J gave up 6 bases, with 2 bases separating them. The germline V gene encodes CDR1 MDHEN and CDR2 SYDVKM. This CDR3 is 11 amino acids long. CDR3 sequence reads: CASSLAGELFF. In DNA, the CDR3 is TGTGCCAGCAGTTTGGCCGGGGAGCTGTTTTTT.